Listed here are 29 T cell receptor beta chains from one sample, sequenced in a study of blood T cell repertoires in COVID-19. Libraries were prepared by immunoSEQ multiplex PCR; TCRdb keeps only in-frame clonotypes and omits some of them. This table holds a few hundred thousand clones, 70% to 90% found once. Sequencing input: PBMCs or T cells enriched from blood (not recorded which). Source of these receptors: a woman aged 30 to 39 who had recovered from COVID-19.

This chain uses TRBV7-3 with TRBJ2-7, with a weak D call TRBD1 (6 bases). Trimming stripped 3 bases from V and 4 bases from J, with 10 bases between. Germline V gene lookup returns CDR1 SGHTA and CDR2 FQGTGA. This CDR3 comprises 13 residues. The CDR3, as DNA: TGTGCCAGCAGCTTGACAGGAGATTACGAGCAGTACTTC. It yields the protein CASSLTGDYEQYF. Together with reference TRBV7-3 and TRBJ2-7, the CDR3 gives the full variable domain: GAGVSQTPSNKVTEKGKYVELRCDPISGHTALYWYRQSLGQGPEFLIYFQGTGAADDSGLPNDRFFAVRPEGSVSTLKIQRTERGDSAVYLCASSLTGDYEQYFGPGTRLTVT.

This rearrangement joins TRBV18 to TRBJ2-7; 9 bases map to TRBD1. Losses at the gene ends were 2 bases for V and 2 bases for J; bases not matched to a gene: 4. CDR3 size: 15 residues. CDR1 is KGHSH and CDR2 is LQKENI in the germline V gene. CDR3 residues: CASSPYRTGAYEQYF. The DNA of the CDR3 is TGTGCCAGCTCACCATATCGGACAGGGGCCTACGAGCAGTACTTC. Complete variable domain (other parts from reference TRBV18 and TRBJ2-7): NAGVMQNPRHLVRRRGQEARLRCSPMKGHSHVYWYRQLPEEGLKFMVYLQKENIIDESGMPKERFSAEFPKEGPSILRIQQVVRGDSAAYFCASSPYRTGAYEQYFGPGTRLTVT.

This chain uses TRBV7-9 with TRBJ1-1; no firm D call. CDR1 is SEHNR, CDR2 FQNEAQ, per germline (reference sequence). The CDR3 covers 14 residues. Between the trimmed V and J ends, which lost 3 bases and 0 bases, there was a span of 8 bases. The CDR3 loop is CASSFPGMNTEAFF. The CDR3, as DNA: TGTGCCAGCAGCTTCCCAGGAATGAACACTGAAGCTTTCTTT. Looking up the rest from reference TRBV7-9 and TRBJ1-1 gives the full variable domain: DTGVSQNPRHKITKRGQNVTFRCDPISEHNRLYWYRQTLGQGPEFLTYFQNEAQLEKSRLLSDRFSAERPKGSFSTLEIQRTEQGDSAMYLCASSFPGMNTEAFFGQGTRLTVV.

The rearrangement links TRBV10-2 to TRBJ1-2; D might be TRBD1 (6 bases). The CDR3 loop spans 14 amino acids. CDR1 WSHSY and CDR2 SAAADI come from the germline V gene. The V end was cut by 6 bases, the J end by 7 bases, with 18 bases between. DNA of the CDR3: TGCGCCAGCAGGCTAACCGGGACATCCGGTGGCTACACCTTC. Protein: CASRLTGTSGGYTF.

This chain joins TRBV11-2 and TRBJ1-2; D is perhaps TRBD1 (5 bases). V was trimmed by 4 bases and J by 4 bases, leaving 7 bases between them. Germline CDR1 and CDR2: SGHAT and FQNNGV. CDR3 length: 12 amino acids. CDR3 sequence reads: CASSSTAYGYTF. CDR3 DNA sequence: TGTGCCAGCAGCTCGACAGCCTATGGCTACACCTTC.

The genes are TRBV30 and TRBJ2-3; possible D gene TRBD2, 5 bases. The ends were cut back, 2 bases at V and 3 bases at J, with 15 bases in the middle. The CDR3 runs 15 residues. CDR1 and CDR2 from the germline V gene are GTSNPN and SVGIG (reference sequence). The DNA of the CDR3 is TGTGCCTGGAGTTACGGGGAAGCGGCGACAGATACGCAGTATTTT. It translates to CAWSYGEAATDTQYF. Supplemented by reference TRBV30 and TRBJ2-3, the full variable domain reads SQTIHQWPATLVQPVGSPLSLECTVEGTSNPNLYWYRQAAGRGLQLLFYSVGIGQISSEVPQNLSASRPQDRQFILSSKKLLLSDSGFYLCAWSYGEAATDTQYFGPGTRLTVL.

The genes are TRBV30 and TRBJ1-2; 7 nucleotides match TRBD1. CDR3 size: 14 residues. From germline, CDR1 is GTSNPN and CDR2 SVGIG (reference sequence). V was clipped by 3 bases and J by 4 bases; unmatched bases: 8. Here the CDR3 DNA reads TGTGCCTGGAGAGGAGAGGGGGCACGCTATGGCTACACCTTC. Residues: CAWRGEGARYGYTF.

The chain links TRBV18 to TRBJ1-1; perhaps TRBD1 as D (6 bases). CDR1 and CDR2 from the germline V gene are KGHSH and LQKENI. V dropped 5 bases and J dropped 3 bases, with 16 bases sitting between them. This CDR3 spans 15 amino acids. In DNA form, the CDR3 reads TGTGCCAGCTCAGCAAGAACAGGGTCCGACACTGAAGCTTTCTTT. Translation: CASSARTGSDTEAFF.

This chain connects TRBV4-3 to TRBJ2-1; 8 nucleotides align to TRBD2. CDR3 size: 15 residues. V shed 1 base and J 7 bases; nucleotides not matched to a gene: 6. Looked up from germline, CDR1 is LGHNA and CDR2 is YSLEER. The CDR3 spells CASSQGGGNGNEQFF. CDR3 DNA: TGCGCCAGCAGCCAAGGCGGGGGGAACGGGAATGAGCAGTTCTTC.

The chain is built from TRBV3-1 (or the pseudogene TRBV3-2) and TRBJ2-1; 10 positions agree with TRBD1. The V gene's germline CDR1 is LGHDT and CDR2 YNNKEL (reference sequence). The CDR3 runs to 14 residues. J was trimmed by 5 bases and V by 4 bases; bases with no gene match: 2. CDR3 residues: CASSRGQGNNEQFF. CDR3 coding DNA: TGTGCCAGCAGCCGGGGACAGGGGAACAATGAGCAGTTCTTC.

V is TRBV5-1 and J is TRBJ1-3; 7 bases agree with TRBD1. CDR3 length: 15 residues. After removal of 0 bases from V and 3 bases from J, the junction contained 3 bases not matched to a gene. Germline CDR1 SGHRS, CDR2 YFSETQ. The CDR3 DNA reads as TGCGCCAGCAGCTTGGGGTCAGGGGGTGGAAACACCATATATTTT. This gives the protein CASSLGSGGGNTIYF.

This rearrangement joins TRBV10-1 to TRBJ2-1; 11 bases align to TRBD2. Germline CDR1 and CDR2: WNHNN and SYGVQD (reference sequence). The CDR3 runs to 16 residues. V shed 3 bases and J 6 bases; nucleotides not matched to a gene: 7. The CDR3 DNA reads TGCGCCAGCAGTGAACGTAGCGGGGGGGTCGGCAATGAGCAGTTCTTC. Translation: CASSERSGGVGNEQFF.

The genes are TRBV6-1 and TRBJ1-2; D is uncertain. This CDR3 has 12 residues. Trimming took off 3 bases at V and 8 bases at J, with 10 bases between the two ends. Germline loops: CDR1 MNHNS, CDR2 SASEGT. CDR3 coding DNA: TGTGCCAGCAGTGACAGGCCGGGAGGCTACACCTTC. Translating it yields CASSDRPGGYTF.

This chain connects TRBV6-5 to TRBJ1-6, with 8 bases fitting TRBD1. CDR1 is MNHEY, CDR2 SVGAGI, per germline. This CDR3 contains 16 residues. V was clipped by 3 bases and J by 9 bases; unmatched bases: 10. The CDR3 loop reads CASSYRRQGLASPLHF. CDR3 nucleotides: TGTGCCAGCAGTTATCGCCGACAGGGGCTGGCTTCACCCCTCCACTTT.

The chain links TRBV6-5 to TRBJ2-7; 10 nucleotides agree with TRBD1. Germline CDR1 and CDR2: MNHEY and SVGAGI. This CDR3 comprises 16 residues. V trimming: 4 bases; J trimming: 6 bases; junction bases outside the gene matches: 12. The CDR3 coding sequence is TGTGCCAGCAGTTCGGCCGTGACAGGGGGCCACTCCGAGCAGTACTTC. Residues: CASSSAVTGGHSEQYF.

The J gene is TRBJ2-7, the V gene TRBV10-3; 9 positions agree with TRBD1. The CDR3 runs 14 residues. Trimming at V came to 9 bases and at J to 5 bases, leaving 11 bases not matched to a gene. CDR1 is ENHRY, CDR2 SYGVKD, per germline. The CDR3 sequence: CAIPGWTGDHEQYF. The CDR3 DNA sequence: TGTGCCATACCAGGGTGGACAGGGGACCACGAGCAGTACTTC.

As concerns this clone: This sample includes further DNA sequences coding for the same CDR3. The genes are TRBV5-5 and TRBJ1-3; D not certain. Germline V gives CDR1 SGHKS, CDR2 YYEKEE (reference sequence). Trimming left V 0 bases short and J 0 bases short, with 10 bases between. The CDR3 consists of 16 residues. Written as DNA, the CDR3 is TGTGCCAGCAGCTTGGTTGGCATCGACTCTGGAAACACCATATATTTT. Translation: CASSLVGIDSGNTIYF.

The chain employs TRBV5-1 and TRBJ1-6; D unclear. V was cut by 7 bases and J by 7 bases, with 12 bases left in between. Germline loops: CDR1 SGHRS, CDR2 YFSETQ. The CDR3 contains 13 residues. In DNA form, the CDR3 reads TGCGCCAGCGCGGCAGATGAGAATTCACCCCTCCACTTT. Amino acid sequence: CASAADENSPLHF.

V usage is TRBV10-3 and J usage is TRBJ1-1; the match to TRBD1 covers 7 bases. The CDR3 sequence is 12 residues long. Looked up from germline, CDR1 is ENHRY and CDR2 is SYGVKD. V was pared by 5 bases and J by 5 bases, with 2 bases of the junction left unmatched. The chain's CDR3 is CAISPGGTEAFF. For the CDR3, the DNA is TGTGCCATCAGTCCAGGGGGGACTGAAGCTTTCTTT.

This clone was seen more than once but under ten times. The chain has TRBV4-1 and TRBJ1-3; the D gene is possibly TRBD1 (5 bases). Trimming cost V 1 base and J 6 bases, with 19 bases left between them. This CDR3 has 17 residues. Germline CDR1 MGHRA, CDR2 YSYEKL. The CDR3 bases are TGCGCCAGCAGCCAAGCCTCAACCCCAGGGAGGGAAAACACCATATATTTT. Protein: CASSQASTPGRENTIYF.

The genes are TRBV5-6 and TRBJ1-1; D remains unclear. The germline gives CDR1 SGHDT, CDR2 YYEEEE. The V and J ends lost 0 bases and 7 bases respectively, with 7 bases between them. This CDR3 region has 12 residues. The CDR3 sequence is CASSLAGDEAFF. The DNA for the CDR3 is TGTGCCAGCAGCTTGGCGGGAGATGAAGCTTTCTTT.

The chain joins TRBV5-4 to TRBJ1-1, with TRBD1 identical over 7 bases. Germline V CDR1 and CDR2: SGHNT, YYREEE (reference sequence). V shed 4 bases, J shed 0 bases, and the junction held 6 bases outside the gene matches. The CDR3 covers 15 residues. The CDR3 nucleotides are TGTGCCAGCAGCCCGACAGGGAGGATGAACACTGAAGCTTTCTTT. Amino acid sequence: CASSPTGRMNTEAFF.

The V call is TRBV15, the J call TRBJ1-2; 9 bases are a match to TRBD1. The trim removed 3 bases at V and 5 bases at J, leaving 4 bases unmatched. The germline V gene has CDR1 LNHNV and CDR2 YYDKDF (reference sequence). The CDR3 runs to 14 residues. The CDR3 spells CATSRETGGYGYTF. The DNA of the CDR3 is TGTGCCACCAGCAGGGAGACAGGGGGGTATGGCTACACCTTC.

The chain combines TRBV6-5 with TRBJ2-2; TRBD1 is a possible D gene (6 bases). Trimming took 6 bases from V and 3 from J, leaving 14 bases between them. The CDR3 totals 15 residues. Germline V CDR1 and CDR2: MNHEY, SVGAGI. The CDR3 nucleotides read TGTGCCAGCAGACCCCGAAGGACAGACACCGGGGAGCTGTTTTTT. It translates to CASRPRRTDTGELFF.

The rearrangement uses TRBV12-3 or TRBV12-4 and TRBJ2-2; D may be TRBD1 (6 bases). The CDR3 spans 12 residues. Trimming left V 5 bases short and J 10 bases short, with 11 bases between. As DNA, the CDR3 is TGTGCCAGCAGTCTACAGGGTGTGGAGCTGTTTTTT. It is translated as CASSLQGVELFF.

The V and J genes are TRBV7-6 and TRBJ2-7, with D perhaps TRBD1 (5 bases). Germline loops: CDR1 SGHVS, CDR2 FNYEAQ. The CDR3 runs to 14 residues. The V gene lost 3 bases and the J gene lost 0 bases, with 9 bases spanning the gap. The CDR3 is CASSLTESSYEQYF. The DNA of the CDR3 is TGTGCCAGCAGCTTGACAGAGAGCTCCTACGAGCAGTACTTC. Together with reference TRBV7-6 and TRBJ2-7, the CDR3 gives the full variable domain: GAGVSQSPRYKVTKRGQDVALRCDPISGHVSLYWYRQALGQGPEFLTYFNYEAQQDKSGLPNDRFSAERPEGSISTLTIQRTEQRDSAMYRCASSLTESSYEQYFGPGTRLTVT.

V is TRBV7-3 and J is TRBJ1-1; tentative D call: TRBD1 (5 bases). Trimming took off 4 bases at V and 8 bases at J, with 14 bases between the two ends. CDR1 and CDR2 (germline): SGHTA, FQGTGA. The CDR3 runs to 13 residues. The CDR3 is CASSWYQGSEAFF. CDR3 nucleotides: TGTGCCAGCAGCTGGTACCAGGGATCCGAAGCTTTCTTT.

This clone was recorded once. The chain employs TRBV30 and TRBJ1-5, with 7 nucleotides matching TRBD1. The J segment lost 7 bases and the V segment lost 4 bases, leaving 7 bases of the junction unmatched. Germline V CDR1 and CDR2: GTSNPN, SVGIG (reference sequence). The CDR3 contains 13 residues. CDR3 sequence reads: CAWTRQGGQPQHF. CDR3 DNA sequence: TGTGCCTGGACGAGACAGGGTGGGCAGCCCCAGCATTTT.

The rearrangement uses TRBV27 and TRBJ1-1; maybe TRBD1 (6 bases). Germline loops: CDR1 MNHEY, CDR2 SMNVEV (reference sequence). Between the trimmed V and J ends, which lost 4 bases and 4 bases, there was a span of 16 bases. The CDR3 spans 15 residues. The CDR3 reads CASSSLGRQVTEAFF. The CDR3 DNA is TGTGCCAGCAGTTCCCTAGGTAGACAGGTCACTGAAGCTTTCTTT.